These T cell receptor beta chains were read from a single sample in a study of shared clonotypes between healthy human individuals. Assay: immunoSEQ multiplex PCR; the TCRdb copy retains only in-frame clones and omits some. The sample shows some 2,000,000 clones, about 95% of them seen only once. The specimen sequenced was naive CD4+ T cells sorted from blood. Receptors were obtained from a man between 18 and 35 years old in good health. CDR3s include the opening cysteine and the closing phenylalanine or tryptophan. Clone size, where shown, is once, few, many, or a class for clones that have expanded.

clone_size j_call v_call cdr3_aa
NA TRBJ1-3 TRBV6-6 CASSYEGSGNTIYF
NA TRBJ1-5 TRBV5-1 CASSLDSLVQPQHF
many TRBJ1-5 TRBV4-1 CASSLVTASNQPQHF
NA TRBJ2-7 TRBV11-2 CASSLDYPSEQYF
NA TRBJ2-2 TRBV6-1 CASRNRGTGELFF
NA TRBJ2-1 TRBV19 CASSLRDSPGYEQFF
NA TRBJ1-4 TRBV5-1 CASSWDREGEKLFF
NA TRBJ1-2 TRBV5-3 CARSSRDSNYGYTF
NA TRBJ2-2 TRBV6-5 CASSSPGGPNTGELFF
NA TRBJ1-1 TRBV28 CASSGRVREAFF
NA TRBJ2-3 TRBV6-4 CASSRDRGTDTQYF
NA TRBJ2-2 TRBV6-4 CASSVQENTGELFF
NA TRBJ2-7 TRBV7-2 CATSAGGSSYEQYF
NA TRBJ2-1 TRBV7-2 CASSRAGEYNEQFF
NA TRBJ1-1 TRBV5-3 CARLRLGQNTEAFF
NA TRBJ1-5 TRBV28 CASSLRMASNQPQHF
NA TRBJ1-2 TRBV5-1 CASSLTSGNYGYTF
NA TRBJ2-7 TRBV19 CASSSSSGGAYEQYF
NA TRBJ2-2 TRBV5-6 CASNRVRNTGELFF
once TRBJ1-2 TRBV10-3 CAISGAGTFVGYTF
NA TRBJ2-1 TRBV6-5 CASRPGGHNEQFF
NA TRBJ2-3 TRBV9 CASSPTTGGSIDTQYF
NA TRBJ2-5 TRBV7-2 CASGQGARETQYF
NA TRBJ1-2 TRBV10-3 CAISDFQGFYGYTF
NA TRBJ2-3 TRBV5-1 CASSFGGSTDTQYF
NA TRBJ2-1 TRBV5-5 CASSIDTSKASYNEQFF
NA TRBJ1-5 TRBV4-1 CASSQGGGQPQHF
NA TRBJ2-5 TRBV5-1 CASSLAPGQETQYF
NA TRBJ1-5 TRBV2 CASSGGKGGNQPQHF
once TRBJ1-1 TRBV18 CASSPSTVNTEAFF
NA TRBJ2-7 TRBV5-4 CASSTGGTGGSYEQYF
NA TRBJ2-7 TRBV25-1 CASKGQGHEQYF
NA TRBJ2-5 TRBV7-9 CASSLFSVLAGETQYF
NA TRBJ2-7 TRBV18 CASSPLGDSYEQYF
NA TRBJ1-2 TRBV6-6 CASSSQGREGYTF
NA TRBJ2-2 TRBV7-2 CASSRNTGELFF
NA TRBJ2-3 TRBV4-1 CASSPVIADTQYF
NA TRBJ2-3 TRBV11-3 CASSFTRDGGDTQYF
NA TRBJ2-5 TRBV27 CASSLWVGEETQYF
NA TRBJ2-1 TRBV10-1 CASSERREGHNEQFF
NA TRBJ1-5 TRBV10-3 CAISDRGSNQPQHF
NA TRBJ1-6 TRBV25-1 CASSDPGGGGSPLHF
NA TRBJ1-6 TRBV7-9 CASTWDSKDNSPLHF
NA TRBJ1-1 TRBV6-1 CASSGFQGNTEAFF
NA TRBJ2-2 TRBV6-5 CARKRTVTGELFF
NA TRBJ1-1 TRBV6-1 CATRSGMNTEAFF
once TRBJ1-1 TRBV5-3 CARRGRGWTEAFF
NA TRBJ2-1 TRBV5-6 CASSRLDKDVNEQFF
NA TRBJ2-2 TRBV19 CASSIGTGNTGELFF